This T cell receptor (beta chain) emerged from a study of blood T cell repertoires in COVID-19. Across the whole study: Acute and convalescent COVID-19 samples came from the United States, Italy and Spain.

CDR1 is GTSNPN, CDR2 SVGIG, per germline (reference sequence). Losses at the gene ends were 3 bases for V and 5 bases for J; bases not matched to a gene: 11. The CDR3 runs to 16 residues. In the study's own analysis: The assay estimated nucleated cells by amplifying reference gene primers. The method was immunoSEQ multiplex PCR; TCRdb's version includes in-frame clones alone and lacks a portion of them. The DNA was the basis for D and trimming; V, J and clone size are from that table. The repertoire has about 400,000 clones, about nine tenths of them found once; the top ten carry about 1.7%. This chain uses TRBV30 with TRBJ1-4; 8 nucleotides line up with TRBD1. The clonotype comes from a woman under 40 who had recovered from COVID-19. Sequencing was carried out using PBMCs or T cells enriched from blood (not recorded which). CDR3 residues: CAWSPSRTGINEKLFF. CDR3 nucleotide sequence: TGTGCCTGGAGCCCCTCCCGGACAGGGATAAATGAAAAACTGTTTTTT. The full variable domain, completed using reference TRBV30 and TRBJ1-4, is SQTIHQWPATLVQPVGSPLSLECTVEGTSNPNLYWYRQAAGRGLQLLFYSVGIGQISSEVPQNLSASRPQDRQFILSSKKLLLSDSGFYLCAWSPSRTGINEKLFFGSGTQLSVL.